The present TCR beta chain was sequenced within a study of cytomegalovirus exposure and HLA in healthy donors. Whole-study context: From HLA-typed donors, an early data release held tens of millions of unique TCRs. Study-level results: A missense variant in DCLRE1C was later tied to TCR beta V- and J-gene trimming.

Each donor was healthy, and each was a bone marrow donor. Though nominally healthy at sampling, donors likely had unrecorded immune exposures. Primers: 60 Vbeta forward and 13 Jbeta reverse. Produced via immunoSEQ multiplex PCR; TCRdb's table is partial and in-frame only. The profile shows 95,000 to 150,000 clones, over 70% of them singletons. As regards this clone: Its target is unknown.

Input material: PBMCs. The receptor comes from a man aged 35 to 55 in good health and CMV-seropositive.

CDR3: CASSSTGALDEQYF. CDR3 sequence (DNA): TGTGCCAGTAGCTCGACGGGTGCCTTGGACGAGCAGTACTTC. This chain joins TRBV19 and TRBJ2-7; D is ambiguous. The CDR3 is 14 amino acids. The germline V gene encodes CDR1 LNHDA and CDR2 SQIVND (reference sequence). V was shortened by 6 bases and J by 5 bases, with 17 bases between the two germline ends.